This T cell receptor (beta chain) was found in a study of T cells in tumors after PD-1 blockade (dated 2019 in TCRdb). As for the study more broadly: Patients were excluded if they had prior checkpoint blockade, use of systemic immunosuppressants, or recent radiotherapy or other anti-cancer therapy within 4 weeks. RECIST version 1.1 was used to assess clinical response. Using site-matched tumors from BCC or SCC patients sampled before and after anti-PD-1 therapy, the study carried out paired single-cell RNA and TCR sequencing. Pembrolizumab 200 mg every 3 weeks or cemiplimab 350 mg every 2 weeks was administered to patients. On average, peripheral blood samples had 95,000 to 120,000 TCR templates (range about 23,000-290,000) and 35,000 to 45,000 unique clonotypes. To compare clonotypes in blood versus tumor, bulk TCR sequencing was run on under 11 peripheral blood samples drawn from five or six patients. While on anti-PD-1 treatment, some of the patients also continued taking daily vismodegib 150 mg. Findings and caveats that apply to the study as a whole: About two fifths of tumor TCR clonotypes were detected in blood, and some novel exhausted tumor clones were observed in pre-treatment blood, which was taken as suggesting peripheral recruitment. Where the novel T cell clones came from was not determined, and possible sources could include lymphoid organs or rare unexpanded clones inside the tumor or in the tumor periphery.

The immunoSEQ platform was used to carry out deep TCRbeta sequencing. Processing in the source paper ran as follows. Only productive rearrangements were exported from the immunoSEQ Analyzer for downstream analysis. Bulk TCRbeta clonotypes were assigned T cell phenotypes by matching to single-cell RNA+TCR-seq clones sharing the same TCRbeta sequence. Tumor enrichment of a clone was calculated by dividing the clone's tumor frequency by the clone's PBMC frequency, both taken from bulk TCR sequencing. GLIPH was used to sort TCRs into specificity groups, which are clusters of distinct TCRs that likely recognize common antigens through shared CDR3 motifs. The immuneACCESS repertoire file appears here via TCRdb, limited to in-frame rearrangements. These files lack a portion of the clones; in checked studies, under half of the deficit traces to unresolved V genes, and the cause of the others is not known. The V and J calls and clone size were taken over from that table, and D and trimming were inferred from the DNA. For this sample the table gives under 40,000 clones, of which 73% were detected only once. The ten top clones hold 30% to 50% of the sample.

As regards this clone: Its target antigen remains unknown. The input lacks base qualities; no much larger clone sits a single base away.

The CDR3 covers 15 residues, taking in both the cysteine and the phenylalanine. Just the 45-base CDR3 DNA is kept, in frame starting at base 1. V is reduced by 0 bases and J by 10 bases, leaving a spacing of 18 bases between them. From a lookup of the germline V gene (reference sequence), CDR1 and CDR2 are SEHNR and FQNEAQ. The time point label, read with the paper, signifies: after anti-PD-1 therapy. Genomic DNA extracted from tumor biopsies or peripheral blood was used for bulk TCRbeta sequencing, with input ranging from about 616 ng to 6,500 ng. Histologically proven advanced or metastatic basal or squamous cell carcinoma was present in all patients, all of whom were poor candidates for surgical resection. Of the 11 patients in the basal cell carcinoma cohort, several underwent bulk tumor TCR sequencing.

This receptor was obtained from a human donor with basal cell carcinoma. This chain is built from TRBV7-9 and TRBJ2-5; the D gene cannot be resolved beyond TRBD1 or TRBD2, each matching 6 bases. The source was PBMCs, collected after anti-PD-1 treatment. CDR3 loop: CASSLAGHASGDQYF. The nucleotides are TGTGCCAGCAGCTTAGCGGGACACGCGTCGGGGGACCAGTACTTC. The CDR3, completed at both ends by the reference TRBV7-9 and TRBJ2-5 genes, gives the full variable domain DTGVSQNPRHKITKRGQNVTFRCDPISEHNRLYWYRQTLGQGPEFLTYFQNEAQLEKSRLLSDRFSAERPKGSFSTLEIQRTEQGDSAMYLCASSLAGHASGDQYFGPGTRLLVL.